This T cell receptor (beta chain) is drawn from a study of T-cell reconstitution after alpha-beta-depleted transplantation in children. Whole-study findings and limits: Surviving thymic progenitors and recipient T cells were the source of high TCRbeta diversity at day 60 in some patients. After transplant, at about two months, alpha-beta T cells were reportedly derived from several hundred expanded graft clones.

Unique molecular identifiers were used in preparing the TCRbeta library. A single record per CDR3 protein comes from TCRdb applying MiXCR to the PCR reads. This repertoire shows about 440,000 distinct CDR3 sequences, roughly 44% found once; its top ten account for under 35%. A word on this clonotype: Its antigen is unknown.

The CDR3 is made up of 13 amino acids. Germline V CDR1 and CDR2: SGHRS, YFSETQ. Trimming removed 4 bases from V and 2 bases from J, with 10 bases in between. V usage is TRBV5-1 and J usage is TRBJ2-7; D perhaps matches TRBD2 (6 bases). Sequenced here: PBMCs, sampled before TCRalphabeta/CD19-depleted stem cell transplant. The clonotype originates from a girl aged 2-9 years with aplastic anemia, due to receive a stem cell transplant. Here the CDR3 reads CASSPGVAYEQYF. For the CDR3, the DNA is TGCGCCAGCAGCCCGGGGGTTGCCTACGAGCAGTACTTC.